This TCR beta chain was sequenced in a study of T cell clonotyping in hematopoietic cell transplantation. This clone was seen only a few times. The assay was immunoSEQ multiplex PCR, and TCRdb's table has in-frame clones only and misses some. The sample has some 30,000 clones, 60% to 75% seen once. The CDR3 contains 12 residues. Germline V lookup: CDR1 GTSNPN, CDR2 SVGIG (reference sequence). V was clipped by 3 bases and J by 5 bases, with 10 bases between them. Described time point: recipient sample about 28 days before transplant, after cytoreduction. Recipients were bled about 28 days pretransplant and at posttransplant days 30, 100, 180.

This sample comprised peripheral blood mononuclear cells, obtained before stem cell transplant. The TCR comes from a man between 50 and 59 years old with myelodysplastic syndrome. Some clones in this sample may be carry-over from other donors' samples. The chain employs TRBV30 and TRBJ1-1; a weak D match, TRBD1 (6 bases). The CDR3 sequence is CAWSQGWTEAFF. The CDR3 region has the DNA TGTGCCTGGAGCCAGGGGTGGACTGAAGCTTTCTTT.